Listed below are T cell receptor beta chains from one sample, sequenced in a study of monozygotic twins with inflammatory bowel disease. TCRdb re-analyzed the 5' RACE reads; it lists each CDR3 protein once, without DNA. Here the sample table reports approximately 400,000 distinct CDR3 sequences. Sequenced sample: blood. These TCRs come from a human donor with ulcerative colitis or Crohn's disease, or a healthy co-twin of an affected twin (not recorded which). CDR3s include the opening cysteine and the closing phenylalanine or tryptophan. The order of the fields is V gene, J gene, CDR3 protein.

TRBV14	TRBJ2-7	CASSQMGPYYEQYF
TRBV7-8	TRBJ2-5	CASSFRQGLAGGTQYF
TRBV12-3/TRBV12-4	TRBJ1-4	CASSQQKEKLFF
TRBV2	TRBJ1-6	CASKVGGPSNSPLHF
TRBV7-9	TRBJ1-2	CASSNLRGLGGYTF
TRBV18	TRBJ1-2	CASSPISGTGYGYTF
TRBV27	TRBJ1-1	CASFGGWRTEAFF
TRBV7-2	TRBJ2-7	CASSLGNLGYEQYF
TRBV6-1	TRBJ2-5	CASTRTGGAETQYF
TRBV7-2	TRBJ2-1	CASSQLGGGKGEQFF
TRBV12-3/TRBV12-4	TRBJ2-6	CASSFDLSSGANVLTF
TRBV5-5	TRBJ2-7	CASSLVGQGAYEQYF
TRBV4-1	TRBJ2-5	CASSQMSSQRGETQYF
TRBV7-6	TRBJ1-1	CASRRETYTEAFF
TRBV7-9	TRBJ1-1	CASSAHTEAFF
TRBV20-1	TRBJ2-4	CSANIAGGPAKNIQYF
TRBV5-1	TRBJ2-5	CASSLGDIQETQYF
TRBV5-6	TRBJ2-5	CASSLGGRAYYSKETQYF
TRBV5-6	TRBJ2-2	CASSRNINTGELFF
TRBV5-1	TRBJ1-1	CASSYSGTASEAFF
TRBV5-5	TRBJ2-2	CASSSSQLNTGELFF
TRBV5-1	TRBJ2-1	CASSRGLAGAVYNEQFF
TRBV12-3/TRBV12-4	TRBJ1-1	CASRRGGFGTEAFF
TRBV7-9	TRBJ2-1	CASSPPTGSNEQFF
TRBV18	TRBJ1-5	CASSTGTIQPQHF
TRBV30	TRBJ2-5	CAWSILAGGRSQETQYF
TRBV20-1	TRBJ1-5	CSARAGQPNQPQHF
TRBV6-5	TRBJ2-7	CASSTKDSFPYEQYF
TRBV20-1	TRBJ2-7	CSARDLQLYEQYF
TRBV20-1	TRBJ2-4	CSASTQGRGAKNIQYF
TRBV28	TRBJ1-2	CAIQSGTGYTF
TRBV11-2	TRBJ2-2	CASSPGPSGELFF
TRBV2	TRBJ2-5	CASSRGGGGAETQYF
TRBV14	TRBJ1-3	CASSQVNRAPSGNTIYF
TRBV19	TRBJ1-5	CASALGHSNQPQHF
TRBV20-1	TRBJ2-1	CSARVHPTSGGINEQFF
TRBV5-5	TRBJ1-1	CASSFGPQDTEAFF
TRBV11-2	TRBJ1-1	CASSLIRDGRAFF
TRBV29-1	TRBJ2-3	CSVAEGTDTQYF
TRBV12-3/TRBV12-4	TRBJ1-6	CASSRTGNYSPLHF
TRBV5-1	TRBJ2-7	CASSRHPDYEQYF
TRBV20-1	TRBJ2-1	CSATSNNEQFF
TRBV4-1	TRBJ2-1	CASSPVNSGSSYNEQFF
TRBV7-9	TRBJ2-6	CASKGEHSGANVLTF
TRBV2	TRBJ2-3	CASGRGEGADTQYF
TRBV12-3/TRBV12-4	TRBJ1-5	CASRSGIQRQPQHF
TRBV6-5	TRBJ2-2	CASSPLVPGELFF
TRBV20-1	TRBJ2-1	CSARVHKGADRNEQFF
TRBV29-1	TRBJ2-3	CSVLAGADTQYF
TRBV15	TRBJ2-7	CATSRGFSGSSSAYEQYF
TRBV7-2	TRBJ1-2	CASSTGQGRVEGYTF
TRBV28	TRBJ1-5	CASSLGRRRHF
TRBV5-1	TRBJ1-1	CASSPTITGTAFF